A selection of T cell receptor beta chains follows, all from one sample in a study of cytotoxic CD8 clonotypes in ibrutinib-treated CLL. Profiled with immunoSEQ multiplex PCR; TCRdb holds only in-frame clones, not every one. The sample carries around 130,000 clones, about 85% recorded once. The sample consisted of PBMCs, taken after 24 months of ibrutinib treatment. The receptor set was obtained from a human donor with chronic lymphocytic leukemia. CDR3s leave out the opening cysteine and the closing phenylalanine or tryptophan. Each record gives: clone size, D gene, V gene, CDR3 protein. D genes are given only for firm matches. Not every row has a clone size; where given, it reads once, few, many or a size class.

NA,TRBD1,TRBV14,ASSLMTGGLNSPLH
NA,TRBD2,TRBV29-1,SALLAGVTDTQY
NA,NA,TRBV5-1,ASRPTGEVGDTQY
NA,NA,TRBV19,ASSIAIVGEQY
NA,NA,TRBV11-2,ASSLVSGQQY
NA,NA,TRBV27,ASRRSSYNEQF
NA,NA,TRBV5-3,ARSLVADISYGYT
NA,TRBD1,TRBV6-5,ASKDRANTEAF
once,TRBD1,TRBV7-2,ASSLTGGWGSGNTIY
few,NA,TRBV29-1,SAQIGGGNTIY
NA,NA,TRBV19,ASTDVGQPNPF
NA,TRBD1,TRBV27,ASSFTPDRAYEQY
NA,NA,TRBV14,ASSQVPGATRETQY
NA,TRBD1,TRBV6-1,ASSEAEGQVFYGYT
NA,NA,TRBV7-2,ASSPEVGRQNTEAF
NA,NA,TRBV7-6,ASSLGDVGGNTIY
NA,NA,TRBV10-3,AISEAGSEAF
NA,NA,TRBV7-6,ASSLGDGSNEKLF
NA,TRBD2,TRBV7-2,ASSLEASGGYNEQF
NA,TRBD1,TRBV4-3,ASSHSHGQGGNYGYT
NA,TRBD2,TRBV11-2,ASSLAGTSFYEQY
NA,NA,TRBV27,ASSWRFPQGQTGELF
NA,TRBD1,TRBV19,ASSWTGGSYEQY
once,NA,TRBV2,ASSEGRRDEQY
NA,TRBD1,TRBV18,ASSPQEGAMNTEAF
NA,TRBD2,TRBV11-3,ASSPTSGHNLF
NA,NA,TRBV7-2,ASSLRRGSETQY
NA,TRBD1,TRBV2,ASSVLRSQGVMYGTEAF
NA,TRBD2,TRBV29-1,SVGGGSYNEQF
NA,TRBD1,TRBV11-1,ASGATGGGETQY
NA,NA,TRBV30,AWSSRDGSFYGYT
NA,NA,TRBV5-4,ASSSDGLQGFREAF
NA,TRBD2,TRBV7-6,ASSLVFLGTSGITDTQY
NA,TRBD1,TRBV6-6,ASSSDRVYYGYT
NA,NA,TRBV2,ASSAEFNQPQH
NA,TRBD1,TRBV16,ASSQRQGADDGYT
NA,TRBD1,TRBV6-6,ASTTGVHNSPLH
NA,TRBD1,TRBV6-5,ASRTTGTGYGYT
NA,NA,TRBV7-7,ASSLGGDSYNEQF
NA,NA,TRBV9,ASSVQVNTGELF
NA,NA,TRBV5-4,ASSSRQVLTGELF
NA,NA,TRBV19,ASSPLIPPAEAF
NA,NA,TRBV5-8,ARPEGKNIQY
once,NA,TRBV18,ASSPIPLNRINYGYT
NA,NA,TRBV5-5,ASSSDTTGTQY
NA,NA,TRBV5-4,ASSLGGLGNTEAF
NA,NA,TRBV5-1,ASSLALPNTEAF
once,NA,TRBV6-1,ASSEWRRATNEKLF
NA,NA,TRBV4-3,ASSADSGYYGYT
NA,NA,TRBV7-9,ASSLDRQSIGTGNTIY
NA,TRBD2,TRBV28,ASSTGRRGGGWY
NA,TRBD2,TRBV7-2,ASSLTSGGPGDTQY
NA,TRBD1,TRBV5-8,ASSPPSQHRGLGYT
NA,NA,TRBV7-9,ASSTEETQY